A single sample is the source of the 23 T cell receptor beta chains below, sequenced in a study of cytomegalovirus exposure and HLA in healthy donors. It was with 60 Vbeta and 13 Jbeta primers that the PCR ran. Sequencing was performed with immunoSEQ multiplex PCR; in TCRdb, only in-frame clones are kept and a portion is missing. This table has fewer than 200,000 clones, approximately 72% appearing once. Sequences were obtained from PBMCs. These receptors all stem from a human donor in good health.

The V gene is TRBV5-4, the J gene TRBJ2-3; no definite D call. The CDR3 covers 12 residues. Trimming pared 2 bases from V and 4 bases from J, leaving 5 bases between. Germline V gives CDR1 SGHNT, CDR2 YYREEE (reference sequence). The CDR3 sequence is CASSLGADTQYF. CDR3 nucleotide sequence: TGTGCCAGCAGCTTAGGAGCAGATACGCAGTATTTT.

V gene TRBV7-3 combines with J gene TRBJ1-2; TRBD1 matches at 7 bases. Trimming at V came to 9 bases and at J to 2 bases, leaving 18 bases not matched to a gene. The CDR3 is 17 residues long. CDR1 is SGHTA and CDR2 is FQGTGA in the germline V gene. In nucleotides, the CDR3 is TGTGCCAGAAGGAACCGGGACAGTGGTCTCCTAAACTATGGCTACACCTTC. Its translation: CARRNRDSGLLNYGYTF.

The rearrangement uses TRBV10-3 and TRBJ2-7; D perhaps matches TRBD2 (5 bases). The CDR3 has 14 residues. The V end lost 2 bases, the J end lost 0 bases, and 8 bases lay between the germline ends. From germline, CDR1 is ENHRY and CDR2 SYGVKD. In DNA, the CDR3 is TGTGCCATCAGTGAGGTTGGGAGCTCCTACGAGCAGTACTTC. This translates into CAISEVGSSYEQYF.

The genes are TRBV9 and TRBJ2-7, with TRBD1 identical over 7 bases. V shed 2 bases, J shed 6 bases, and the junction held 5 bases outside the gene matches. Germline CDR1 reads SGDLS; CDR2 reads YYNGEE. This CDR3 is built from 13 residues. In DNA form, the CDR3 reads TGTGCCAGCAGCGTCGGGACAGTTCTCGAGCAGTACTTC. It translates to CASSVGTVLEQYF.

A few counts support this clone. CDR3 amino acids: CASSAGTAYGGTEAFF. The CDR3 DNA reads as TGTGCCAGCAGCGCTGGGACAGCGTACGGGGGCACTGAAGCTTTCTTT. This chain links TRBV5-4 with TRBJ1-1; 7 bases agree with TRBD1. The germline V gene encodes CDR1 SGHNT and CDR2 YYREEE (reference sequence). The CDR3 is made up of 16 amino acids. With V trimmed by 4 bases and J by 4 bases, 13 bases remained unmatched.

V usage is TRBV5-1 and J usage is TRBJ1-2; D is perhaps TRBD1 (5 bases). The CDR3 has 17 amino acids. Germline assignment: CDR1 SGHRS and CDR2 YFSETQ. Between the trimmed V and J ends, which lost 0 bases and 4 bases, there was a span of 19 bases. The CDR3 DNA is TGCGCCAGCAGCTTGGAGCTTACCCAAGGGGTCTCCTATGGCTACACCTTC. It is translated as CASSLELTQGVSYGYTF.

The chain is built from TRBV10-3 and TRBJ2-7, with 7 bases fitting TRBD1. Trimming removed 10 bases from V and 4 bases from J; junction bases left unmatched: 10. Germline CDR1 is ENHRY and CDR2 is SYGVKD. The CDR3 sequence is 13 residues long. CDR3 sequence: CAKPGTEEYEQYF. The CDR3 DNA follows: TGTGCCAAACCCGGGACAGAAGAATACGAGCAGTACTTC.

The rearrangement joins TRBV29-1 to TRBJ2-1; 7 nucleotides match TRBD1. V gave up 6 bases and J gave up 9 bases; unmatched junction bases: 5. The CDR3 loop spans 11 amino acids. Germline V lookup: CDR1 SQVTM, CDR2 ANQGSEA. CDR3 coding DNA: TGCAGCGTGCGACAGGGTTGTGAGCAGTTCTTC. This encodes CSVRQGCEQFF.

The rearrangement links TRBV19 to TRBJ1-5; TRBD1 aligns across 8 bases. The germline gives CDR1 LNHDA, CDR2 SQIVND (reference sequence). The J segment lost 6 bases and the V segment lost 6 bases, leaving 13 bases of the junction unmatched. The CDR3 runs to 16 residues. CDR3 region: CASSSLGQGTGQPQHF. The CDR3 nucleotides read TGTGCCAGTAGCAGCCTCGGACAGGGAACGGGTCAGCCCCAGCATTTT.

The genes are TRBV5-1 and TRBJ1-2; 7 bases are a match to TRBD1. The CDR3 runs 13 residues. J was trimmed by 6 bases and V by 3 bases; bases with no gene match: 5. Germline values: CDR1 SGHRS, CDR2 YFSETQ. CDR3 DNA: TGCGCCAGCAGCTGGGAAGGGGGCAATGGCTACACCTTC. Its translation is CASSWEGGNGYTF.

V gene TRBV19 combines with J gene TRBJ1-4, with D possibly being TRBD1 (6 bases). The germline CDR1 and CDR2 sequences are LNHDA and SQIVND (reference sequence). Trimming removed 3 bases at V and 4 bases at J, with 9 bases between. This CDR3 has 14 residues. CDR3 in DNA: TGTGCCAGTAGTATCTGGACAGTTAATGAAAAACTGTTTTTT. It specifies CASSIWTVNEKLFF.

V is TRBV5-6 and J is TRBJ2-5; the match to TRBD2 covers 14 bases. The CDR3 contains 16 residues. Trimming at V came to 0 bases and at J to 7 bases, leaving 5 bases not matched to a gene. CDR1 and CDR2 (germline): SGHDT, YYEEEE. The CDR3 loop is CASSLVTSGGAVTQYF. CDR3 bases: TGTGCCAGCAGCTTGGTGACTAGCGGGGGGGCTGTGACCCAGTACTTC.

As to this clone: The identical CDR3 is also encoded by other nucleotide sequences in the sample. This chain joins TRBV30 and TRBJ1-5; perhaps TRBD1 as D (5 bases). Germline V gives CDR1 GTSNPN, CDR2 SVGIG (reference sequence). Between the trimmed V and J ends, which lost 1 base and 4 bases, there was a span of 8 bases. The CDR3 length is 13 residues. The CDR3 region has the DNA TGTGCCTGGAGTGGGGGGGGAAATCAGCCCCAGCATTTT. Translated, it gives CAWSGGGNQPQHF.

This chain joins TRBV20-1 and TRBJ2-5, with D hard to call. Trimming took off 6 bases at V and 5 bases at J, with 10 bases between the two ends. This CDR3 is 11 amino acids long. Germline loops: CDR1 DFQATT, CDR2 SNEGSKA (reference sequence). The CDR3, as DNA: TGCAGTGCCGCCTCCGCGGAGACCCAGTACTTC. Encoded protein: CSAASAETQYF.

The sample holds a few counts of this clone. This chain links TRBV13 with TRBJ1-1; TRBD1 aligns across 7 bases. CDR1 is PRHDT, CDR2 FYEKMQ, per germline (reference sequence). This CDR3 has 14 residues. Unmatched junction bases numbered 2, after V lost 3 bases and J lost 1 base. The CDR3 DNA sequence: TGTGCCAGCAGCTTCTGGACAGGGAACACTGAAGCTTTCTTT. Protein sequence: CASSFWTGNTEAFF.

This clone was observed once. J is TRBJ2-7 and V is TRBV2; TRBD2 matches 7 bases. This CDR3 has 18 residues. Per germline, CDR1 SNHLY and CDR2 FYNNEI. Germline trimming cut 0 bases from V and 3 bases from J; bases unmatched to any gene: 14. CDR3 residues: CASSEAGRVAINRYEQYF. The CDR3 DNA follows: TGTGCCAGCAGTGAAGCGGGGAGGGTGGCAATAAATCGCTACGAGCAGTACTTC.

This chain connects TRBV27 to TRBJ1-1; tentative D call: TRBD1 (6 bases). The V gene's germline CDR1 is MNHEY and CDR2 SMNVEV (reference sequence). This CDR3 spans 13 amino acids. V lost 11 bases and J lost 2, with 15 bases in between. The CDR3 DNA follows: TGTGCCGTCCGGGGGGCAGGAAACACTGAAGCTTTCTTT. Residues: CAVRGAGNTEAFF.

The chain has TRBV27 and TRBJ1-1, with a possible D match to TRBD1 (5 bases). This CDR3 has 12 amino acids. Per the germline V gene, CDR1 is MNHEY and CDR2 is SMNVEV (reference sequence). V gave up 4 bases and J gave up 11 bases, with 14 bases separating them. The CDR3 spells CASSYTGPRAFF. In nucleotides, the CDR3 is TGTGCCAGCAGTTACACAGGCCCACGGGCTTTCTTT.

This clone appeared a single time. The J gene is TRBJ2-1, the V gene TRBV6-4; a possible D gene is TRBD2 (7 bases). Per the germline V gene, CDR1 is MRHNA and CDR2 is SNTAGT. There are 15 residues in the CDR3. V was pared by 3 bases and J by 4 bases, with 13 bases between. DNA of the CDR3: TGTGCCAGCAGTGAAATGGGGGGGGCTTACAATGAGCAGTTCTTC. The encoded protein is CASSEMGGAYNEQFF.

The chain joins TRBV5-4 to TRBJ2-3, with D perhaps TRBD1 (6 bases). CDR1 and CDR2 (germline): SGHNT, YYREEE (reference sequence). Trimming removed 1 base at V and 0 bases at J, with 9 bases between. This CDR3 comprises 15 residues. The DNA of the CDR3 is TGTGCCAGCAGCTTGCAGGGGCCTAGCACAGATACGCAGTATTTT. Its protein product is CASSLQGPSTDTQYF. Full variable domain (missing parts from reference TRBV5-4 and TRBJ2-3): ETGVTQSPTHLIKTRGQQVTLRCSSQSGHNTVSWYQQALGQGPQFIFQYYREEENGRGNFPPRFSGLQFPNYSSELNVNALELDDSALYLCASSLQGPSTDTQYFGPGTRLTVL.

This clone occurred a few times. The J gene is TRBJ2-7, the V gene TRBV27; 12 bases fit TRBD1. The CDR3 totals 16 residues. The V gene's germline CDR1 is MNHEY and CDR2 SMNVEV (reference sequence). J lost 3 bases, V lost 7 bases, and 10 bases had no gene match. CDR3 DNA sequence: TGTGCCAGCACTCCCTCCGGGACAGGGGGCGTCTACGAGCAGTACTTC. This sequence encodes CASTPSGTGGVYEQYF.

This rearrangement joins TRBV13 to TRBJ2-7; D remains unclear. V gave up 0 bases and J gave up 0 bases, with 6 bases separating them. The CDR3 covers 14 residues. Germline CDR1 PRHDT, CDR2 FYEKMQ (reference sequence). The CDR3 coding sequence is TGTGCCAGCAGCTTAGGACAGAACTCCTACGAGCAGTACTTC. It translates to CASSLGQNSYEQYF. Variable domain in full (rest from reference TRBV13 and TRBJ2-7): AAGVIQSPRHLIKEKRETATLKCYPIPRHDTVYWYQQGPGQDPQFLISFYEKMQSDKGSIPDRFSAQQFSDYHSELNMSSLELGDSALYFCASSLGQNSYEQYFGPGTRLTVT.

The rearrangement uses TRBV7-8 and TRBJ2-1; D remains ambiguous. With 4 bases removed from V and 0 bases from J, the gap between germline ends came to 13 bases. Germline CDR1 SGHVS, CDR2 FQNEAQ. CDR3 length: 16 residues. The chain's CDR3 is CASSYVQVGSYNEQFF. The CDR3, as DNA: TGTGCCAGCAGCTACGTTCAAGTCGGCTCCTACAATGAGCAGTTCTTC. Based on the CDR3 plus reference TRBV7-8 and TRBJ2-1, the full variable domain is GAGVSQSPRYKVAKRGQDVALRCDPISGHVSLFWYQQALGQGPEFLTYFQNEAQLDKSGLPSDRFFAERPEGSVSTLKIQRTQQEDSAVYLCASSYVQVGSYNEQFFGPGTRLTVL.